The clone carrying this TCR beta chain was detected only once. The sample originates from a study of T cell changes during pregnancy in multiple sclerosis. Trimming left V 6 bases short and J 11 bases short, with 22 bases between. Per the germline V gene, CDR1 is LNHDA and CDR2 is SQIVND (reference sequence). The length of the CDR3 is 14 residues. This table comes from immunoSEQ multiplex PCR, and its TCRdb copy is limited to in-frame clones, with some not included. The repertoire holds 32,000 or so clones, with roughly 90% as singletons. The chain couples TRBV19 to TRBJ1-1; D gene ambiguous. The input for sequencing was CD4+ T cells from peripheral blood mononuclear cells, taken in the second trimester of pregnancy. The receptor was isolated from a female donor with multiple sclerosis, enrolled in a pregnancy study. CDR3 bases: TGTGCCAGTAGCATCACTTTGGGCCGGGGAGGGGCTTTCTTT. It translates to CASSITLGRGGAFF. Using reference TRBV19 and TRBJ1-1 for the parts outside the CDR3, the full variable domain is DGGITQSPKYLFRKEGQNVTLSCEQNLNHDAMYWYRQDPGQGLRLIYYSQIVNDFQKGDIAEGYSVSREKKESFPLTVTSAQKNPTAFYLCASSITLGRGGAFFGQGTRLTVV.